This is a list of T cell receptor beta chains from one sample in a study of cytomegalovirus exposure and HLA in healthy donors. Method: immunoSEQ multiplex PCR; TCRdb's copy keeps in-frame clones and lacks some. The data show 80,000 to 100,000 clones, over 75% seen once. Sample: PBMCs. These receptors all come from a man aged 35 to 55 in good health and CMV-seropositive. The CDR3 runs from the conserved cysteine through the conserved F or W. The order of the fields is CDR3 protein, CDR3 DNA, J gene, V gene, D gene, clone size. D genes are given only for firm matches. Expanded clones are given a class, and other clones once, few, many or no size at all.

CASSFRGIAKNIQYF | TGTGCCAGCAGTTTTCGGGGAATAGCCAAAAACATTCAGTACTTC | TRBJ2-4 | TRBV27 | . | .
CASSEATGYGMPPLHF | TGTGCCAGCAGTGAAGCAACAGGGTATGGGATGCCACCCCTCCACTTT | TRBJ1-6 | TRBV6-1 | . | .
CASSYIAGGQETQYF | TGTGCCAGCAGTTACATAGCGGGAGGCCAAGAGACCCAGTACTTC | TRBJ2-5 | TRBV6-6 | TRBD2 | .
CASSIGTGTGIGNTIYF | TGTGCCAGTAGTATCGGTACCGGGACAGGGATCGGAAACACCATATATTTT | TRBJ1-3 | TRBV19 | TRBD1 | few
CSARTGYEQYF | TGCAGTGCTAGGACGGGGTACGAGCAGTACTTC | TRBJ2-7 | TRBV20-1 | . | .
CASSHREPYEQYF | TGTGCCAGCAGTCACAGGGAACCCTACGAGCAGTACTTC | TRBJ2-7 | TRBV7-7 | . | .
CASSLLLGAPYNEQFF | TGTGCCAGCAGCTTGCTCCTAGGAGCTCCCTACAATGAGCAGTTCTTC | TRBJ2-1 | TRBV5-4 | . | .
CASSHSGQGKVFTEAFF | TGTGCCAGTAGTCATTCGGGACAGGGTAAGGTGTTTACTGAAGCTTTCTTT | TRBJ1-1 | TRBV19 | TRBD1 | .
CASSVLSLSQGEQFF | TGTGCCAGCAGCGTACTTTCCCTATCCCAGGGTGAGCAGTTCTTC | TRBJ2-1 | TRBV9 | . | .
CASSPDRGLTAGELFF | TGTGCCAGCAGCCCGGACAGGGGGCTAACCGCCGGGGAGCTGTTTTTT | TRBJ2-2 | TRBV6-4 | TRBD1 | .
CASSPPGQGASGYTF | TGTGCCAGCTCACCACCGGGACAGGGGGCAAGTGGCTACACCTTC | TRBJ1-2 | TRBV18 | TRBD1 | .
CASRGQGYNEQFF | TGTGCCAGCAGGGGCCAGGGTTACAATGAGCAGTTCTTC | TRBJ2-1 | TRBV2 | . | .
CASTKTGERYTF | TGTGCCAGCACCAAAACAGGGGAGCGCTACACCTTC | TRBJ1-2 | TRBV6-1 | TRBD1 | .
CASSPRHGIEAFF | TGTGCCAGCAGCCCCCGACATGGCATTGAAGCTTTCTTT | TRBJ1-1 | TRBV9 | . | once
CASSITNRDPSPQHF | TGTGCCAGTAGTATCACCAACAGGGACCCCTCGCCCCAGCATTTT | TRBJ1-5 | TRBV19 | . | .
CASSVTTSGENNEQFF | TGTGCCAGCAGCGTTACTACTAGCGGGGAGAACAATGAGCAGTTCTTC | TRBJ2-1 | TRBV5-6 | TRBD2 | .
CASSFTGDNEQFF | TGTGCCAGCAGCTTCACCGGGGACAATGAGCAGTTCTTC | TRBJ2-1 | TRBV5-4 | . | few
CASSPGGVPNGLTF | TGCGCCAGCAGCCCGGGGGGTGTCCCCAACGGCCTGACTTTC | TRBJ2-6 | TRBV5-1 | TRBD2 | .
CASSLDHMNTEAFF | TGTGCCAGCAGCTTAGATCACATGAACACTGAAGCTTTCTTT | TRBJ1-1 | TRBV11-3 | . | .
CASSLRGTEAFF | TGTGCCAGCAGCTTACGGGGGACTGAAGCTTTCTTT | TRBJ1-1 | TRBV7-9 | . | few
CASTRTGLQETQYF | TGTGCCAGTACCCGAACAGGGTTACAAGAGACCCAGTACTTC | TRBJ2-5 | TRBV19 | . | .
CSGYLGTPRSYNEQFF | TGCAGCGGCTACCTCGGGACTCCAAGGTCCTACAATGAGCAGTTCTTC | TRBJ2-1 | TRBV29-1 | . | .
CASSPRRGGTYGYTF | TGTGCCAGCAGCCCCCGGCGGGGAGGCACCTATGGCTACACCTTC | TRBJ1-2 | TRBV11-2 | . | .
CASSYENPRNGYTF | TGTGCCAGCAGTTACGAGAATCCGAGAAATGGCTACACCTTC | TRBJ1-2 | TRBV6-6 | . | few
CARSPGQGVWETQYF | TGTGCCAGAAGCCCGGGTCAGGGGGTCTGGGAGACCCAGTACTTC | TRBJ2-5 | TRBV5-3 | TRBD1 | .
CASSLSDSPQFF | TGTGCCAGCTCACTTAGCGACTCCCCACAGTTCTTC | TRBJ2-1 | TRBV18 | . | few
CATSGPDRNQPQHF | TGTGCCACCAGCGGTCCTGACAGGAATCAGCCCCAGCATTTT | TRBJ1-5 | TRBV15 | . | .
CASSLYGGSTGELFF | TGCGCCAGCAGCTTGTACGGCGGAAGCACCGGGGAGCTGTTTTTT | TRBJ2-2 | TRBV5-1 | . | .
CASSMPEGSGEQGTF | TGCGCCAGCAGCATGCCTGAGGGGTCGGGGGAGCAAGGGACCTTC | TRBJ1-2 | TRBV5-1 | . | .
CASSVGTLNNEQFF | TGTGCCAGTAGTGTCGGGACTCTAAACAATGAGCAGTTCTTC | TRBJ2-1 | TRBV19 | . | .
CASSIRAGVGTEAFF | TGTGCCAGTAGTATCAGGGCAGGGGTTGGCACTGAAGCTTTCTTT | TRBJ1-1 | TRBV19 | . | .
CASRGEGGTYNEQFF | TGCGCCAGCAGGGGGGAGGGGGGCACCTACAATGAGCAGTTCTTC | TRBJ2-1 | TRBV5-1 | . | .
CASSPRGSGSYNEQFF | TGTGCCAGCAGCCCCCGAGGTAGCGGTTCCTACAATGAGCAGTTCTTC | TRBJ2-1 | TRBV7-2 | . | .
CASSFAGAGGYTF | TGTGCCAGCAGCTTCGCGGGGGCTGGAGGCTACACCTTC | TRBJ1-2 | TRBV11-2 | . | .
CASSPVGGQPQHF | TGTGCCAGCAGCCCCGTGGGGGGTCAGCCCCAGCATTTT | TRBJ1-5 | TRBV7-6 | . | .
CASSLDRSYEQYF | TGCGCCAGCAGCTTGGACAGGTCCTACGAGCAGTACTTC | TRBJ2-7 | TRBV5-1 | . | .
CASRLNPRWTGMNTEAFF | TGTGCCAGCAGATTAAACCCCCGATGGACTGGGATGAACACTGAAGCTTTCTTT | TRBJ1-1 | TRBV28 | . | once
CAISESSPGGGTEAFF | TGTGCCATCAGTGAGTCCTCTCCGGGAGGGGGCACTGAAGCTTTCTTT | TRBJ1-1 | TRBV10-3 | . | .
CASSFSTGLVGYTF | TGTGCCAGCAGTTTTTCCACAGGGTTGGTAGGCTACACCTTC | TRBJ1-2 | TRBV28 | . | .
CSAATPNTEAFF | TGCAGCGCTGCGACACCGAACACTGAAGCTTTCTTT | TRBJ1-1 | TRBV29-1 | . | .
CATRTGGAGYGYTF | TGTGCCACCAGGACAGGGGGCGCTGGCTATGGTTACACCTTC | TRBJ1-2 | TRBV6-1 | TRBD1 | .
CAISAGAGGLYTDTQYF | TGTGCCATCAGTGCGGGAGCGGGGGGACTATACACAGATACGCAGTATTTT | TRBJ2-3 | TRBV10-3 | TRBD2 | .
CASSSFSEAFF | TGTGCCAGCAGCTCATTTTCTGAAGCTTTCTTT | TRBJ1-1 | TRBV5-6 | . | .
CASSLSPMNTEAFF | TGTGCCAGCAGCTTAAGTCCTATGAACACTGAAGCTTTCTTT | TRBJ1-1 | TRBV5-5 | . | .
CASSLGPPGGRETQYF | TGTGCCAGCAGCTTGGGTCCCCCCGGGGGACGAGAGACCCAGTACTTC | TRBJ2-5 | TRBV5-6 | . | .
CASGAGPSTDTQYF | TGTGCCAGTGGGGCAGGACCTAGCACAGATACGCAGTATTTT | TRBJ2-3 | TRBV19 | . | .
CATSRDTHGGYTF | TGTGCCACCAGCAGAGATACTCACGGTGGCTACACCTTC | TRBJ1-2 | TRBV15 | . | few
CASRALDSRTYEQYF | TGTGCCAGCAGAGCCCTCGACAGCCGAACCTACGAGCAGTACTTC | TRBJ2-7 | TRBV6-1 | . | .
CATSRGSPGSEAFF | TGTGCCACCAGCAGAGGGTCCCCAGGCTCTGAAGCTTTCTTT | TRBJ1-1 | TRBV15 | . | .
CASSFAGTSGGAEQFF | TGTGCCAGCAGTTTTGCCGGGACTAGCGGGGGGGCGGAGCAGTTCTTC | TRBJ2-1 | TRBV6-5 | TRBD2 | .
CSVDPLVTGELFF | TGCAGCGTTGATCCCCTCGTCACCGGGGAGCTGTTTTTT | TRBJ2-2 | TRBV29-1 | . | .
CASSPQGQGGETQYF | TGCGCCAGCAGCCCACAGGGACAGGGAGGAGAGACCCAGTACTTC | TRBJ2-5 | TRBV5-1 | TRBD1 | .
CASSIVAAARGYTF | TGTGCCAGTAGTATAGTGGCAGCAGCTAGAGGCTACACCTTC | TRBJ1-2 | TRBV19 | . | few
CATSRDYSNQGYEQYF | TGTGCCACCAGCAGAGATTACAGTAATCAGGGGTACGAGCAGTACTTC | TRBJ2-7 | TRBV15 | . | .
CASRQGTAYEQYF | TGCGCCAGCAGGCAAGGGACAGCCTACGAGCAGTACTTC | TRBJ2-7 | TRBV5-1 | TRBD1 | .
CATSTPDRASTDTQYF | TGTGCCACCAGCACTCCGGACAGGGCTAGCACAGATACGCAGTATTTT | TRBJ2-3 | TRBV15 | TRBD1 | .
CAWSVARAYTF | TGTGCCTGGAGTGTGGCCAGGGCCTACACCTTC | TRBJ1-2 | TRBV30 | . | .
CASSPWLRDSSGANVLTF | TGTGCCAGCAGCCCCTGGCTCAGGGATTCCTCTGGGGCCAACGTCCTGACTTTC | TRBJ2-6 | TRBV9 | . | .